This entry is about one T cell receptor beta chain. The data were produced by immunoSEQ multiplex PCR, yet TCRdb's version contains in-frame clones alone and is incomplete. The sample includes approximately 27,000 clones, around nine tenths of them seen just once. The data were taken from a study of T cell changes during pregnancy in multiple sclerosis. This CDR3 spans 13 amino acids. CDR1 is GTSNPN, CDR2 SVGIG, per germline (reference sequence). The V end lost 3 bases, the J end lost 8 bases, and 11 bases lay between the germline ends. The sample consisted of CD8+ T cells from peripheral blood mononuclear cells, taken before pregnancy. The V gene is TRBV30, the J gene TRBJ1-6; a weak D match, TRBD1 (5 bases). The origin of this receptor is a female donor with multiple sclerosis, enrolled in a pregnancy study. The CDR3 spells CAWSLGGDSPLHF. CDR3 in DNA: TGTGCCTGGAGCCTCGGGGGGGATTCACCCCTCCACTTT. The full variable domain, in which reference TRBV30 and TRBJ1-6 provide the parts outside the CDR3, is SQTIHQWPATLVQPVGSPLSLECTVEGTSNPNLYWYRQAAGRGLQLLFYSVGIGQISSEVPQNLSASRPQDRQFILSSKKLLLSDSGFYLCAWSLGGDSPLHFGNGTRLTVT.